Sequencing of this T cell receptor (beta chain) was carried out in a study of shared clonotypes between healthy human individuals. TCRdb's table, derived via immunoSEQ multiplex PCR, lists solely in-frame clones and lacks some. Of 2 million to 2.5 million clones detected, approximately 96% appear once; the ten largest clones hold roughly 0.13%. Sequenced material: naive CD4+ T cells sorted from blood. The subset here: CD45RA+ positively selected. The clonotype originates from a man aged 18 to 30 in good health.

CDR3 in DNA: TGTGCCTGGAGGGCGGGAGGTCCCTTTACGCAGTATTTT. Amino acid sequence: CAWRAGGPFTQYF. The rearrangement joins TRBV30 to TRBJ2-3; 8 bases map to TRBD2. The CDR3 runs 13 residues. Per germline, CDR1 GTSNPN and CDR2 SVGIG (reference sequence). V trimming: 3 bases; J trimming: 8 bases; junction bases outside the gene matches: 7. Filled out from reference TRBV30 and TRBJ2-3, the complete variable domain reads SQTIHQWPATLVQPVGSPLSLECTVEGTSNPNLYWYRQAAGRGLQLLFYSVGIGQISSEVPQNLSASRPQDRQFILSSKKLLLSDSGFYLCAWRAGGPFTQYFGPGTRLTVL.